Reported below is one T cell receptor (beta chain). This CDR3 has 17 amino acids. Germline V gives CDR1 LGHDT, CDR2 YNNKEL (reference sequence). V lost 2 bases, J lost 2 bases, and 16 bases lay in between. The data derive from a study of blood T cell repertoires in COVID-19. As for the study in general: COVID-19 samples, acute and convalescent, were from the United States, Italy and Spain. T cells, B-cell-depleted T cells, or PBMCs supplied cDNA or gDNA.

Per the original methods: Researchers report that nucleated cell counts were estimated from reference gene primer amplification. Generated by immunoSEQ multiplex PCR, the TCRdb table keeps only in-frame clones and is missing some. V and J calls and clone size come straight from that table; D and trimming were deduced from the DNA. This sample has approximately 190,000 clones, with roughly 84% found just once. The sequence came from a human donor in a cohort sampled during active COVID-19. The sequencing input was peripheral blood. V is TRBV3-1 (or the pseudogene TRBV3-2) and J is TRBJ1-5; possibly TRBD1 for D (5 bases). As DNA, the CDR3 is TGTGCCAGCAGCCAAAAACGGGAGGGACTCGGCAATCAGCCCCAGCATTTT. Residues: CASSQKREGLGNQPQHF.